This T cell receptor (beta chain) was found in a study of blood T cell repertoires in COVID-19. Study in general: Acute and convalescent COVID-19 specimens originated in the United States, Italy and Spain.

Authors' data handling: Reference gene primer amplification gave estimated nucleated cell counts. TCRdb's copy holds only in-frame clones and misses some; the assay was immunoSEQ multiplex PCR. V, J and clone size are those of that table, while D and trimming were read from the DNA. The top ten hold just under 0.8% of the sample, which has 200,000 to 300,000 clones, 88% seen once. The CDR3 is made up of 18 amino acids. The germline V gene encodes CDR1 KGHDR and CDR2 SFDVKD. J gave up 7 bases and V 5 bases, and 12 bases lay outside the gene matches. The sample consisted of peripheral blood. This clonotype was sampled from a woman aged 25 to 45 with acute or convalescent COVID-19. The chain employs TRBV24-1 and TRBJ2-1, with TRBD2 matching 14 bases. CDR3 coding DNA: TGTGCCACCAGTGGTACCCCGGGGACTAGCGGGAGTAAGAATGAGCAGTTCTTC. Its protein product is CATSGTPGTSGSKNEQFF.